The source of this T cell receptor beta chain is a study of blood T cell repertoires in COVID-19 (dated by TCRdb to 2019 to 2021). As for the study more broadly: Samples covering the acute and convalescent phases of COVID-19 were provided by collaborators in the United States, Italy and Spain. Deeply sampled blood TCRbeta repertoires from subjects exposed to, actively infected with, or recovered from COVID-19 were included in the dataset. The samples were drawn from the first 160 participants of the ongoing ImmuneRACE study and from some 1,300 subjects provided by 6 global collaborators. Where available, HLA class I and class II types were taken from metadata supplied by the sample provider and were not determined by assay-based typing. The prospective study material was composed of cDNA or gDNA derived from T cells, B-cell-depleted T cells, or PBMCs. Nearly every sample came with metadata listing a de-identified subject ID, COVID-19 status, age in years and sex. The repertoires were released in a freely available public database intended as a resource for research on the immune response to SARS-CoV-2.

Enrolling through a virtual design, the prospective study's participants ranged in age from roughly 18 to 89 years and lived across about two dozen United States geographic areas. Cohort assignment in the prospective study relied on participant-reported clinical history from a screening survey and a study questionnaire. Recovered participants in ImmuneRACE Cohort 3 were defined by two consecutive negative NP/OP PCR tests, clearance by a healthcare professional, or resolution of symptoms. Each participant in the prospective study had whole blood, serum and a nasopharyngeal or oropharyngeal swab collected by mobile phlebotomists. Additional blood draws and questionnaires over an approximately two-month period could optionally be provided by prospective study participants. Before DNA extraction, blood samples from the prospective study were shipped at room temperature or frozen. The immunoSEQ Assay, a bias-controlled multiplex PCR, was used to amplify TCRbeta CDR3 regions from genomic DNA. Under the source paper's analysis protocol: The number of nucleated cells in each sample was estimated by amplification of reference gene primers within the assay. To quantify the absolute abundance of each unique TCRbeta CDR3 rearrangement, sequence reads were collapsed and filtered. For each sample, productive Simpson clonality was calculated as the square root of Simpson's diversity index across productive rearrangements. The clones in this table, taken by TCRdb from immuneACCESS, are in-frame only. Not every clone is retained; where verified, under half of the shortfall comes from an unresolved V gene, and the cause of the rest is unknown. For V, J and clone size, that table is used; D and trimming come from the DNA. This sample holds around 310,000 clones; roughly nine tenths were observed only once. The top ten clonotypes cover less than 9.5% of the sample.

Study-level results and caveats: The quantity of clinical and demographic metadata differed by source and by participant and was supplied without curation.

At the junction V is shortened by 3 bases and J by 4 bases, with 12 bases in between. The germline V gene specifies MGHRA as CDR1 and YSYEKL as CDR2. Counted from cysteine to phenylalanine, this CDR3 has 14 amino acids. Only the CDR3 part of the read is kept: 42 bases, read in frame from the first base. As regards this clone: What antigen it recognizes has not been identified. The record has no base qualities; no much larger clone is one base away.

The sample consisted of PBMCs or T cells enriched from blood (not recorded which). The clonotype was recovered from a woman aged 25 to 39 who had recovered from COVID-19. This chain is built from TRBV4-1 and TRBJ1-2; TRBD1 is perhaps the D gene, given 6 matching bases. For the CDR3, the sequence is CASSHPGTPYGYTF. The DNA reads TGCGCCAGCAGCCACCCCGGGACACCCTATGGCTACACCTTC.